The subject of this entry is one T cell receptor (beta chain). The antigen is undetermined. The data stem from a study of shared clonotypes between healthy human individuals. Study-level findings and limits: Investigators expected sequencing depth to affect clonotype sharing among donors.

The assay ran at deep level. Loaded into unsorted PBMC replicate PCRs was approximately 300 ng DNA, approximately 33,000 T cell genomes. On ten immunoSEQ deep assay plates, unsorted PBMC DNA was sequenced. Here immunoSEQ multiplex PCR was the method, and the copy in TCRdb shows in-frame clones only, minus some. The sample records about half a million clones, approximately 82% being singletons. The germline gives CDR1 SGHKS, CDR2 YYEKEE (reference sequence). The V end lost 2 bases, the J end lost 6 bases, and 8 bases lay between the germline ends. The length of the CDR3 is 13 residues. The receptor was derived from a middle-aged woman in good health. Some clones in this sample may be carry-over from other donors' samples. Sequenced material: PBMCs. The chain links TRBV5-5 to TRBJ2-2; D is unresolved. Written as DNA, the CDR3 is TGTGCCAGCAGCTTCCTTTTTTCCGGGGAGCTGTTTTTT. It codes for CASSFLFSGELFF.